The clone carrying this T cell receptor beta chain came up many times. The antigen remains unidentified. Each CDR3 protein is one row after TCRdb ran MiXCR on the reads. The data show roughly 310,000 distinct CDR3 sequences, 25% to 30% seen once. This specimen comes from a study of T cell repertoires in cytomegalovirus infection. Overall study context: Selected CMV epitopes included recently identified HLA-C-restricted ones as well as well-studied HLA-B-restricted ones. From public TCR beta signatures came an indication of both CMV infection and matching HLA type.

The study's findings and limits: The ex vivo response was dominated by HLA-C-restricted CMV-specific TCR beta clonotypes.

V lost 1 base to trimming and J lost 5 bases, with 14 bases between them. In germline, CDR1 is SGHTA, CDR2 FQGNSA. This CDR3 has 15 residues. The sequenced sample was cultured PBMCs, obtained from culture after CMV antigen stimulation. This clonotype was obtained from a human donor in good health (CMV status not recorded). Some clones in this sample may be carry-over from other donors' samples. V is TRBV7-2 and J is TRBJ2-5, with D possibly matching TRBD1 (6 bases). As DNA, the CDR3 is TGTGCCAGCAGCTTAGACAGGGTTGTGAGGGAGACCCAGTACTTC. Translating gives CASSLDRVVRETQYF.